The 20 T cell receptor beta chains presented below share a single source sample, sequenced in a study of technical replicates of blood from a few donors. The data were produced by immunoSEQ multiplex PCR, yet TCRdb's version contains in-frame clones alone and is incomplete. The sample contains under 55,000 clones, more than 95% of which appear only once. Input material: T cells isolated from PBMCs. Receptors were obtained from a human donor in good health.

The genes are TRBV4-1 and TRBJ2-7; 11 bases line up with TRBD1. V gave up 1 base and J gave up 5 bases; unmatched junction bases: 7. Germline assignment: CDR1 MGHRA and CDR2 YSYEKL. The CDR3 covers 16 residues. Written as DNA, the CDR3 is TGCGCCAGCAGCCAAGTGGGGGGGACAGGGGGTAACGAGCAGTACTTC. Translating it yields CASSQVGGTGGNEQYF.

The chain combines TRBV25-1 with TRBJ2-3; weak D call: TRBD2 (5 bases). Trimming stripped 5 bases from V and 8 bases from J, with 17 bases between. Germline lookup yields CDR1 MGHDK and CDR2 SYGVNS. This CDR3 comprises 14 residues. The CDR3 bases are TGTGCCAGCAGTCCTCCGAGAGGGATGGGTACGCAGTATTTT. Amino acid sequence: CASSPPRGMGTQYF.

The rearrangement uses TRBV28 and TRBJ1-3, with D uncertain. This CDR3 has 13 residues. Trimming took 5 bases from V and 3 from J, leaving 8 bases between them. CDR1 and CDR2 from the germline V gene are MDHEN and SYDVKM. CDR3 protein: CASSRGNGNTIYF. In nucleotides, the CDR3 is TGTGCCAGCAGTCGGGGTAATGGAAACACCATATATTTT.

V usage is TRBV6-1 and J usage is TRBJ1-3; D perhaps matches TRBD1 (6 bases). The germline V gene encodes CDR1 MNHNS and CDR2 SASEGT. V gave up 3 bases and J gave up 1 base, with 13 bases separating them. The CDR3 has 16 residues. The CDR3 region is CASSEGHLFSGNTIYF. For the CDR3, the DNA is TGTGCCAGCAGTGAGGGACACCTTTTTTCTGGAAACACCATATATTTT.

The V call is TRBV9, the J call TRBJ1-5; 7 bases agree with TRBD1. V lost 0 bases, J lost 7 bases, and 4 bases stayed unmatched. The CDR3 extends over 14 amino acids. Germline CDR1 reads SGDLS; CDR2 reads YYNGEE. In DNA, the CDR3 is TGTGCCAGCAGCGTAGCAGGGGGAAGGCAGCCCCAGCATTTT. The encoded protein is CASSVAGGRQPQHF.

J is TRBJ2-7 and V is TRBV27; 7 nucleotides match TRBD2. V dropped 3 bases and J dropped 6; count of bases not matched to a gene: 5. The CDR3 is made up of 13 amino acids. In germline, CDR1 is MNHEY, CDR2 SMNVEV (reference sequence). CDR3 nucleotide sequence: TGTGCCAGCAGTTTCGGGGGAGGGTTCGAGCAGTACTTC. The encoded protein is CASSFGGGFEQYF.

The V and J genes are TRBV9 and TRBJ2-1; 7 positions agree with TRBD1. Germline CDR1 SGDLS, CDR2 YYNGEE. The CDR3 runs to 15 residues. Germline trimming cut 3 bases from V and 2 bases from J; bases unmatched to any gene: 5. The CDR3 reads CASSARQGPYNEQFF. The CDR3 DNA follows: TGTGCCAGCAGCGCCCGACAGGGACCCTACAATGAGCAGTTCTTC.

The chain recombines TRBV6-1 with TRBJ2-3; 7 nucleotides align to TRBD1. The CDR3 contains 14 residues. J lost 1 base, V lost 4 bases, and 2 bases had no gene match. CDR1 is MNHNS and CDR2 is SASEGT in the germline V gene. This chain's CDR3 is CASSVGTGTDTQYF. As DNA, the CDR3 is TGTGCCAGCAGTGTGGGGACAGGCACAGATACGCAGTATTTT.

The rearrangement links TRBV6-5 to TRBJ2-1; TRBD2 is a possible D gene (6 bases). Germline assignment: CDR1 MNHEY and CDR2 SVGAGI. Trimming left V 6 bases short and J 1 base short, with 13 bases between. The length of the CDR3 is 15 residues. CDR3 region: CASSLGTPSYNEQFF. In DNA form, the CDR3 reads TGTGCCAGCAGCCTAGGGACTCCATCCTACAATGAGCAGTTCTTC.

The V gene is TRBV6-1, the J gene TRBJ2-7, with 11 bases identical to TRBD2. CDR1 MNHNS and CDR2 SASEGT come from the germline V gene. The CDR3 is made up of 20 amino acids. The V segment lost 0 bases and the J segment 6 bases; nucleotides outside the gene matches: 19. Here the CDR3 reads CASSEARRVGLAALAGEQYF. CDR3 DNA: TGTGCCAGCAGTGAAGCCCGGAGGGTGGGACTAGCGGCCTTGGCCGGCGAGCAGTACTTC.

This sequence joins TRBV6-5 and TRBJ2-7; possibly TRBD2 for D (6 bases). The CDR3 is 13 amino acids. The V end lost 6 bases, the J end lost 3 bases, and 12 bases lay between the germline ends. Germline V lookup: CDR1 MNHEY, CDR2 SVGAGI. The CDR3 coding sequence is TGTGCCAGCAGGCGGAGGGACGGCTACGAGCAGTACTTC. Its translation: CASRRRDGYEQYF.

This chain connects TRBV4-1 to TRBJ2-1; TRBD2 might be the D (6 bases). Germline V CDR1 and CDR2: MGHRA, YSYEKL. The CDR3 extends over 14 amino acids. Trimming left V 4 bases short and J 5 bases short, with 12 bases between. Written as DNA, the CDR3 is TGCGCCAGCAGCCCCCTGACTAGTAACAATGAGCAGTTCTTC. Residues: CASSPLTSNNEQFF.

The rearrangement joins TRBV7-3 to TRBJ1-1, with D possibly being TRBD1 (6 bases). The V end was cut by 5 bases, the J end by 0 bases, with 10 bases between. CDR1 and CDR2 from the germline V gene are SGHTA and FQGTGA. The CDR3 is 14 amino acids. This CDR3 is CASSLRGVNTEAFF. As DNA, the CDR3 is TGTGCCAGCAGCCTCAGGGGCGTGAACACTGAAGCTTTCTTT.

V is TRBV4-2 and J is TRBJ2-7, with a tentative D call TRBD2 (5 bases). CDR1 and CDR2 from the germline V gene are LGHNA and YNFKEQ. V lost 0 bases and J lost 5, with 14 bases in between. The CDR3 has 15 residues. CDR3: CASSQEATNIDEQYF. The CDR3 region has the DNA TGTGCCAGCAGCCAAGAGGCGACTAACATTGACGAGCAGTACTTC.

The V call is TRBV19, the J call TRBJ1-2; TRBD1 aligns across 9 bases. Germline lookup yields CDR1 LNHDA and CDR2 SQIVND (reference sequence). CDR3 length: 15 residues. Trimming at V came to 6 bases and at J to 2 bases, leaving 7 bases not matched to a gene. In nucleotides, the CDR3 is TGTGCCAGTAGAGTAGGACAGGGGCTCAACTATGGCTACACCTTC. This sequence encodes CASRVGQGLNYGYTF.

This chain joins TRBV5-1 and TRBJ2-5; the D gene is possibly TRBD1 (6 bases). CDR1 and CDR2 (germline): SGHRS, YFSETQ. The CDR3 extends over 15 amino acids. V lost 1 base and J 3 bases, leaving 13 bases between the germline ends. The CDR3 sequence: CASSLTDYREETQYF. CDR3 bases: TGCGCCAGCAGCTTGACCGATTACAGGGAAGAGACCCAGTACTTC.

This chain joins TRBV27 and TRBJ1-3; a possible D gene is TRBD1 (5 bases). Germline V gives CDR1 MNHEY, CDR2 SMNVEV (reference sequence). The V and J ends lost 0 bases and 4 bases respectively, with 7 bases between them. This CDR3 is built from 14 residues. The CDR3 region has the DNA TGTGCCAGCAGTTTATCGAGACAGGGAAACACCATATATTTT. Protein product: CASSLSRQGNTIYF.

This chain connects TRBV29-1 to TRBJ2-7, with TRBD1 as a possible D gene (6 bases). There are 13 residues in the CDR3. From germline, CDR1 is SQVTM and CDR2 ANQGSEA. Trimming stripped 6 bases from V and 4 bases from J, with 16 bases between. The CDR3 coding sequence is TGCAGCGTACATCTCGGGACAAGGTACGAGCAGTACTTC. Its protein is CSVHLGTRYEQYF.

This clone was counted between two and nine times. The gene calls are TRBV10-3 and TRBJ2-2; the D is unclear. V lost 7 bases and J 1 base, leaving 7 bases between the germline ends. The V gene's germline CDR1 is ENHRY and CDR2 SYGVKD. The CDR3 consists of 13 residues. The CDR3 region has the DNA TGTGCCATCAACCCAGTGAACACCGGGGAGCTGTTTTTT. Translation: CAINPVNTGELFF.

V gene TRBV7-8 combines with J gene TRBJ2-7; 12 bases fit TRBD2. CDR1 and CDR2 (germline): SGHVS, FQNEAQ. The CDR3 length is 17 residues. The V segment lost 5 bases and the J segment 1 base; nucleotides outside the gene matches: 9. The CDR3 loop reads CASSPRTSGNPSYEQYF. Here the CDR3 DNA reads TGTGCCAGCAGCCCACGGACTAGCGGGAACCCATCCTACGAGCAGTACTTC.